These T cell receptor beta chains were read from a single sample in a study of shared clonotypes between healthy human individuals. Data came from immunoSEQ multiplex PCR; TCRdb stores just in-frame clones and leaves some out. The sample shows about 460,000 clones, approximately 77% of them seen only once. Sequencing input: PBMCs. Receptors originate from a middle-aged woman in good health. Some clones in this sample may be carry-over from other donors' samples. Each CDR3 is given with its conserved first and last residue. A D gene is named only where the DNA matches it firmly. A row's size may be missing; if present it is once, few, many or a size class.

CDR3: CASSLASRDRGHGELFF; DNA: TGCGCCAGCAGCTTGGCGTCCCGGGACAGGGGGCACGGGGAGCTGTTTTTT; size: .; D: TRBD1; V: TRBV5-1; J: TRBJ2-2
CDR3: CASRDPPGPSDYGYTF; DNA: TGTGCCAGCAGAGATCCGCCCGGCCCCTCGGACTATGGCTACACCTTC; size: .; D: .; V: TRBV2; J: TRBJ1-2
CDR3: CSVDVDQGRETQYF; DNA: TGCAGCGTCGACGTGGACCAGGGCAGGGAGACCCAGTACTTC; size: .; D: .; V: TRBV29-1; J: TRBJ2-5
CDR3: CASSALGVDTEAFF; DNA: TGTGCCAGTAGTGCCTTAGGGGTAGACACTGAAGCTTTCTTT; size: few; D: .; V: TRBV19; J: TRBJ1-1
CDR3: CASSGKISGRRRGHYEQYF; DNA: TGTGCCAGCAGCGGTAAAATCAGCGGGAGGAGAAGGGGCCACTACGAGCAGTACTTC; size: few; D: TRBD2; V: TRBV28; J: TRBJ2-7
CDR3: CASKISGRAGNEQFF; DNA: TGTGCCAGCAAGATTAGCGGGAGGGCGGGAAATGAGCAGTTCTTC; size: .; D: TRBD2; V: TRBV28; J: TRBJ2-1
CDR3: CASSEGLLTYNEQFF; DNA: TGTGCCAGCAGTGAGGGGCTACTGACCTACAATGAGCAGTTCTTC; size: .; D: .; V: TRBV6-1; J: TRBJ2-1
CDR3: CSGGGDYGYTF; DNA: TGCAGCGGGGGCGGCGACTATGGCTACACCTTC; size: .; D: .; V: TRBV29-1; J: TRBJ1-2
CDR3: CAISGLTFEQYF; DNA: TGTGCCATCAGTGGGTTGACCTTTGAGCAGTACTTC; size: .; D: .; V: TRBV10-3; J: TRBJ2-7
CDR3: CASSYSTYNEQFF; DNA: TGTGCCAGCAGTTACTCGACTTACAATGAGCAGTTCTTC; size: few; D: .; V: TRBV6-6; J: TRBJ2-1
CDR3: CASSYSRTSGNIQYF; DNA: TGTGCCAGCAGTTACTCTCGGACTAGTGGAAACATTCAGTACTTC; size: .; D: TRBD2; V: TRBV6-5; J: TRBJ2-4
CDR3: CASSLAGLNSGELFF; DNA: TGCGCCAGCAGCTTGGCCGGACTAAATTCCGGGGAGCTGTTTTTT; size: .; D: .; V: TRBV5-1; J: TRBJ2-2
CDR3: CASSEIRGYESYEQYF; DNA: TGTGCCAGCAGTGAGATTAGGGGGTATGAGTCCTACGAGCAGTACTTC; size: once; D: .; V: TRBV2; J: TRBJ2-7
CDR3: CAVFPSGSGTGELFF; DNA: TGTGCCGTATTTCCTAGCGGCTCGGGCACCGGGGAGCTGTTTTTT; size: many; D: TRBD2; V: TRBV7-6; J: TRBJ2-2
CDR3: CASRERGNNEKLFF; DNA: TGTGCCAGCAGAGAGAGGGGTAATAATGAAAAACTGTTTTTT; size: .; D: .; V: TRBV6-5; J: TRBJ1-4
CDR3: CASRPNGPSNQPQHF; DNA: TGTGCCAGCAGACCCAACGGCCCTAGCAATCAGCCCCAGCATTTT; size: .; D: .; V: TRBV6-5; J: TRBJ1-5
CDR3: CASSQDAGSGANVLTF; DNA: TGTGCCAGCAGCCAAGACGCGGGCTCTGGGGCCAACGTCCTGACTTTC; size: .; D: .; V: TRBV4-2; J: TRBJ2-6
CDR3: CASSLKWTVPYSNQPQHF; DNA: TGTGCCAGCAGCTTAAAGTGGACGGTACCTTATAGCAATCAGCCCCAGCATTTT; size: .; D: .; V: TRBV7-3; J: TRBJ1-5
CDR3: CASRGSGGQETQYF; DNA: TGTGCCAGCAGAGGGTCGGGCGGACAAGAGACCCAGTACTTC; size: .; D: .; V: TRBV27; J: TRBJ2-5
CDR3: CASSLQGMGHEQYF; DNA: TGTGCCAGCAGCTTACAGGGTATGGGCCACGAGCAGTACTTC; size: .; D: .; V: TRBV7-2; J: TRBJ2-7
CDR3: CARPLREGPYEQYF; DNA: TGTGCCAGACCCCTGAGGGAGGGCCCCTACGAGCAGTACTTC; size: .; D: TRBD2; V: TRBV25-1; J: TRBJ2-7
CDR3: CAISESMGLAYEQFF; DNA: TGTGCCATCAGTGAGTCCATGGGACTAGCGTATGAGCAGTTCTTC; size: many; D: TRBD2; V: TRBV10-3; J: TRBJ2-1
CDR3: CSVEASGSYNERFF; DNA: TGCAGCGTTGAAGCTAGCGGCTCCTACAATGAGCGGTTCTTC; size: .; D: TRBD2; V: TRBV29-1; J: TRBJ2-1
CDR3: CASSASYEQYF; DNA: TGTGCCAGCAGCGCATCCTACGAGCAGTACTTC; size: .; D: .; V: TRBV7-8; J: TRBJ2-7
CDR3: CASSYSPTYEQYF; DNA: TGTGCCAGCAGTTACTCCCCAACCTACGAGCAGTACTTC; size: .; D: .; V: TRBV6-5; J: TRBJ2-7
CDR3: CASSFASSYEQYF; DNA: TGTGCCAGCAGTTTCGCTAGCTCCTACGAGCAGTACTTC; size: .; D: .; V: TRBV27; J: TRBJ2-7
CDR3: CASGEGETQYF; DNA: TGTGCCAGCGGAGAGGGGGAGACCCAGTACTTC; size: .; D: .; V: TRBV25-1; J: TRBJ2-5
CDR3: CASSLALGGQYF; DNA: TGTGCCAGCAGCTTGGCCCTCGGAGGTCAGTACTTC; size: many; D: .; V: TRBV5-6; J: TRBJ2-7
CDR3: CASSGQANTEAFF; DNA: TGTGCCTCCTCGGGACAGGCGAACACTGAAGCTTTCTTT; size: .; D: TRBD1; V: TRBV18; J: TRBJ1-1
CDR3: CASSGNRATSYEQYF; DNA: TGTGCCAGCAGTGGGAACAGGGCTACCTCCTACGAGCAGTACTTC; size: .; D: .; V: TRBV6-1; J: TRBJ2-7
CDR3: CASSSGGTSGPQETQYF; DNA: TGTGCCAGCAGCTCAGGGGGGACTAGCGGGCCCCAAGAGACCCAGTACTTC; size: .; D: TRBD2; V: TRBV7-9; J: TRBJ2-5
CDR3: CASTGGLYEQYF; DNA: TGTGCCAGCACAGGGGGGCTTTACGAGCAGTACTTC; size: .; D: .; V: TRBV7-9; J: TRBJ2-7
CDR3: CASGSGAATNEKLFF; DNA: TGTGCCAGCGGCTCGGGGGCTGCAACTAATGAAAAACTGTTTTTT; size: few; D: .; V: TRBV28; J: TRBJ1-4
CDR3: CASSPLSGTGANVLTF; DNA: TGTGCCAGCTCACCGCTCTCAGGGACTGGGGCCAACGTCCTGACTTTC; size: .; D: .; V: TRBV18; J: TRBJ2-6
CDR3: CASRMAGDEQYF; DNA: TGCGCCAGCAGGATGGCTGGGGACGAGCAGTACTTC; size: .; D: .; V: TRBV5-1; J: TRBJ2-7
CDR3: CASRAGQAYSF; DNA: TGTGCCAGCAGAGCGGGACAGGCGTATAGCTTC; size: once; D: TRBD1; V: TRBV28; J: TRBJ1-2
CDR3: CASSTGGYGYTF; DNA: TGTGCCAGCAGTACAGGGGGTTATGGCTACACCTTC; size: .; D: TRBD1; V: TRBV28; J: TRBJ1-2
CDR3: CASSLLGTSGVTQFF; DNA: TGTGCCAGCAGCTTACTCGGGACTAGCGGAGTTACGCAGTTCTTC; size: .; D: TRBD2; V: TRBV7-9; J: TRBJ2-1
CDR3: CASAYQTNQPQHF; DNA: TGTGCCAGCGCCTACCAGACCAATCAGCCCCAGCATTTT; size: .; D: .; V: TRBV6-1; J: TRBJ1-5
CDR3: CASIILGRRNTDTQYF; DNA: TGTGCCAGCATCATTCTCGGTCGAAGAAACACAGATACGCAGTATTTT; size: .; D: .; V: TRBV25-1; J: TRBJ2-3
CDR3: CASSSSAHPTQYF; DNA: TGTGCCAGCAGCTCCTCAGCGCATCCGACCCAGTACTTC; size: .; D: .; V: TRBV7-7; J: TRBJ2-5
CDR3: CASSPAGQTLNYGYTF; DNA: TGTGCCAGCTCACCGGCGGGACAGACTCTTAACTATGGCTACACCTTC; size: .; D: TRBD1; V: TRBV18; J: TRBJ1-2
CDR3: CASSYPGQGRNQPQHF; DNA: TGTGCCAGCAGTTACCCGGGACAGGGCCGCAATCAGCCCCAGCATTTT; size: .; D: TRBD1; V: TRBV6-6; J: TRBJ1-5
CDR3: CASSLATGQQYEQYF; DNA: TGTGCCAGCAGCTTAGCTACGGGACAGCAATACGAGCAGTACTTC; size: once; D: TRBD1; V: TRBV13; J: TRBJ2-7
CDR3: CSGSQGGGDTQYF; DNA: TGCAGCGGCTCACAGGGGGGAGGAGATACGCAGTATTTT; size: .; D: TRBD1; V: TRBV29-1; J: TRBJ2-3
CDR3: CAWSVLGRGNTEAFF; DNA: TGTGCCTGGAGTGTACTAGGCAGGGGGAACACTGAAGCTTTCTTT; size: .; D: .; V: TRBV30; J: TRBJ1-1
CDR3: CSVDKGQGVLNTEAFF; DNA: TGCAGCGTTGATAAGGGACAGGGCGTACTGAACACTGAAGCTTTCTTT; size: .; D: TRBD1; V: TRBV29-1; J: TRBJ1-1
CDR3: CASSDQNLTDSYEQYF; DNA: TGTGCCAGCAGTGACCAGAACTTGACAGACTCCTACGAGCAGTACTTC; size: .; D: .; V: TRBV6-4; J: TRBJ2-7
CDR3: CASRRDREDQPQHF; DNA: TGTGCCAGTCGCCGGGACAGGGAGGATCAGCCCCAGCATTTT; size: .; D: TRBD1; V: TRBV19; J: TRBJ1-5
CDR3: CATSRDWGTLRDTQYF; DNA: TGTGCCACCAGCAGAGATTGGGGGACTCTGAGGGATACGCAGTATTTT; size: once; D: .; V: TRBV15; J: TRBJ2-3
CDR3: CASTTGGKNEQFF; DNA: TGTGCCAGCACGACAGGGGGCAAGAATGAGCAGTTCTTC; size: .; D: TRBD1; V: TRBV28; J: TRBJ2-1
CDR3: CASSESIRLGLDGYTF; DNA: TGTGCCAGCAGTGAATCTATCAGGCTAGGGCTCGATGGCTACACCTTC; size: .; D: .; V: TRBV25-1; J: TRBJ1-2
CDR3: CASSLAGDNQPQHF; DNA: TGCGCCAGCAGCTTGGCAGGGGACAATCAGCCCCAGCATTTT; size: .; D: .; V: TRBV5-1; J: TRBJ1-5
CDR3: CASSPTSSYEQYF; DNA: TGTGCCTCCTCCCCGACTAGCTCCTACGAGCAGTACTTC; size: .; D: .; V: TRBV11-1; J: TRBJ2-7
CDR3: CARGQAEETQYF; DNA: TGTGCCAGGGGACAGGCAGAAGAGACCCAGTACTTC; size: .; D: TRBD1; V: TRBV2; J: TRBJ2-5